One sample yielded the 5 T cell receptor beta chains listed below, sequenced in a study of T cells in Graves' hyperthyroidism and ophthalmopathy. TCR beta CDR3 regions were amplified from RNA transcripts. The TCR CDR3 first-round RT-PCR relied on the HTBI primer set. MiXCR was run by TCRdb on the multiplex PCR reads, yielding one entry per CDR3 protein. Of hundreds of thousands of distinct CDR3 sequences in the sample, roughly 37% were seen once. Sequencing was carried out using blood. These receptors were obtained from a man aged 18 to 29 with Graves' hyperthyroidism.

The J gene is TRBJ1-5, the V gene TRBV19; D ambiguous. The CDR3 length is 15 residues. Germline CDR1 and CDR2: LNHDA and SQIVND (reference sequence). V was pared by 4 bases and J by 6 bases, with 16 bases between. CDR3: CASSTGRVGTQPQHF. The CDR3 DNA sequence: TGTGCCAGTAGTACGGGCCGGGTTGGAACTCAGCCCCAGCATTTT.

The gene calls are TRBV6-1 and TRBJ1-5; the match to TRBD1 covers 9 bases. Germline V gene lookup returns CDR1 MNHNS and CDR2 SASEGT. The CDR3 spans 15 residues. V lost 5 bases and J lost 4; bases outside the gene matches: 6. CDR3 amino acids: CASSWDRVENQPQHF. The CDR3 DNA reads TGTGCCAGCAGTTGGGACAGGGTCGAGAATCAGCCCCAGCATTTT.

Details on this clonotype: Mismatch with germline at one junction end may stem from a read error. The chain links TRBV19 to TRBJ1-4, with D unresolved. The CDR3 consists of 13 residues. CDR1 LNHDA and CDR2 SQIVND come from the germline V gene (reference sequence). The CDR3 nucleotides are TGTGCCAGTAGCACCTGGACTCATGAAAAACTGCTTTTT. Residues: CASSTWTHEKLLF.

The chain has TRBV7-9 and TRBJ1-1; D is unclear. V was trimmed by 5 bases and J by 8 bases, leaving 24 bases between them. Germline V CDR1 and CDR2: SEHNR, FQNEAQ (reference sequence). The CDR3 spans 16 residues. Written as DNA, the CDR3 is TGTGCCAGCAGCCAAGATCTCGATTGGCACAGCTACGAAGCTTTCTTT. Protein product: CASSQDLDWHSYEAFF. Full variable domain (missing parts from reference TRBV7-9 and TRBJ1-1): DTGVSQNPRHKITKRGQNVTFRCDPISEHNRLYWYRQTLGQGPEFLTYFQNEAQLEKSRLLSDRFSAERPKGSFSTLEIQRTEQGDSAMYLCASSQDLDWHSYEAFFGQGTRLTVV.

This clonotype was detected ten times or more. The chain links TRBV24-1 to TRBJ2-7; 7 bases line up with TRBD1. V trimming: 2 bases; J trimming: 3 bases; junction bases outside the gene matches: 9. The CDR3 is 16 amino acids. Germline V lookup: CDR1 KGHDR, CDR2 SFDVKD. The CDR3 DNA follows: TGTGCCACCAGTGATTCGACAGGGAAGCCGGACTACGAGCAGTACTTC. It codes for CATSDSTGKPDYEQYF.